Given below is one TCR beta chain in context. As yet, its antigen is unknown. The data stem from a study of sequential checkpoint blockade in melanoma. Study in general: Patients were randomized 1:1 to nivolumab-then-ipilimumab or ipilimumab-then-nivolumab first-line. 75 to 95 pretreatment tumor DNA samples were TCRβ immunosequenced. Twenty-two patients had tumor biopsies before treatment and at week 13.

Treatment here: randomized to nivolumab then ipilimumab (arm A) or the reverse (arm B). The germline V gene has CDR1 LNHDA and CDR2 SQIVND (reference sequence). The V end was cut by 6 bases, the J end by 2 bases, with 11 bases between. The CDR3 is 13 residues long. Regarding the study as a whole: Patients with week-13 increases in T-cell fraction and clonality benefited about 30 times more often.

Repertoires were generated with immunoSEQ multiplex PCR, while TCRdb's copy carries only in-frame clones and drops some. The sample consists of nearly 2,500 clones, 15% of them appearing once. The chain employs TRBV19 and TRBJ2-7; D gene ambiguous. The specimen was tumor tissue (inferred from file names), collected from a patient given nivolumab and ipilimumab in sequence. The source of this sequence is a human donor with melanoma. The CDR3 DNA reads TGTGCCAGTAGGGACCGCCTGACCTACGAGCAGTACTTC. This codes for CASRDRLTYEQYF. Combining the CDR3 with reference TRBV19 and TRBJ2-7 gives the whole variable domain DGGITQSPKYLFRKEGQNVTLSCEQNLNHDAMYWYRQDPGQGLRLIYYSQIVNDFQKGDIAEGYSVSREKKESFPLTVTSAQKNPTAFYLCASRDRLTYEQYFGPGTRLTVT.